The 15 T cell receptor beta chains reported below all come from one sample, sequenced in a study of blood T cell repertoires in COVID-19. The table came from immunoSEQ multiplex PCR; TCRdb's copy has only in-frame clones and leaves some out. The top ten clones hold 10% to 13% of a sample with 140,000 to 150,000 clones, roughly 88% of them seen once. The specimen sequenced was peripheral blood. These receptors all stem from a man aged 55 to 70 with active or convalescent COVID-19.

The V and J genes are TRBV19 and TRBJ1-1, with unresolved D. From germline, CDR1 is LNHDA and CDR2 SQIVND (reference sequence). V was clipped by 5 bases and J by 2 bases, with 12 bases between them. This CDR3 spans 14 amino acids. The CDR3 region is CASSRGGFNTEAFF. The CDR3 nucleotides are TGTGCCAGTAGTCGGGGAGGGTTCAACACTGAAGCTTTCTTT.

The chain combines TRBV15 with TRBJ1-4; 10 bases agree with TRBD1. Germline assignment: CDR1 LNHNV and CDR2 YYDKDF (reference sequence). J gave up 6 bases and V 2 bases, and 6 bases lay outside the gene matches. The CDR3 runs 16 residues. CDR3 residues: CATSRSSGTGDEKLFF. In DNA form, the CDR3 reads TGTGCCACCAGCAGATCTAGTGGGACAGGGGATGAAAAACTGTTTTTT.

The chain is built from TRBV29-1 and TRBJ2-2; tentatively, D is TRBD2 (5 bases). The CDR3 consists of 15 residues. The germline V gene encodes CDR1 SQVTM and CDR2 ANQGSEA. Deletions cut 4 bases from V and 4 bases from J, with 16 bases between. This CDR3 reads CSVVHREGFTGELFF. The CDR3 DNA sequence: TGCAGCGTTGTGCATCGGGAAGGTTTCACCGGGGAGCTGTTTTTT.

This rearrangement joins TRBV2 to TRBJ2-7; 7 positions agree with TRBD2. Losses at the gene ends were 5 bases for V and 0 bases for J; bases not matched to a gene: 13. The CDR3 has 17 residues. Germline CDR1 is SNHLY and CDR2 is FYNNEI. CDR3 sequence (DNA): TGTGCCAGCAGTCCCTGGGGAGGGGCCCTCCTCTCCTACGAGCAGTACTTC. This encodes CASSPWGGALLSYEQYF.

The chain couples TRBV18 to TRBJ1-4; 9 bases match TRBD1. The CDR3 consists of 16 residues. V gave up 6 bases and J gave up 0 bases; unmatched junction bases: 5. Germline V gives CDR1 KGHSH, CDR2 LQKENI. CDR3 loop: CASSARDRATNEKLFF. The DNA of the CDR3 is TGTGCCAGCTCGGCTCGGGACAGGGCAACTAATGAAAAACTGTTTTTT.

The gene calls are TRBV18 and TRBJ1-1, with 9 bases that match TRBD1. This CDR3 spans 13 amino acids. The V segment lost 6 bases and the J segment 1 base; nucleotides outside the gene matches: 0. Germline lookup yields CDR1 KGHSH and CDR2 LQKENI. The CDR3 loop is CASSGQGNTEAFF. The CDR3 DNA sequence: TGTGCCAGCTCGGGACAGGGGAACACTGAAGCTTTCTTT.

The J gene is TRBJ1-1, the V gene TRBV5-6; 9 bases match TRBD1. CDR3 length: 15 residues. V was pared by 3 bases and J by 3 bases, with 6 bases of the junction left unmatched. Germline lookup yields CDR1 SGHDT and CDR2 YYEEEE. CDR3 region: CASSSPGQGYTEAFF. In DNA, the CDR3 is TGTGCCAGCAGCTCACCGGGACAGGGCTACACTGAAGCTTTCTTT.

J is TRBJ2-2 and V is TRBV10-1; D is unresolved. Germline CDR1 and CDR2: WNHNN and SYGVQD (reference sequence). Trimming took off 5 bases at V and 5 bases at J, with 12 bases between the two ends. The CDR3 runs 14 residues. The CDR3 DNA is TGCGCCAGCAGTCGCTCCTTAGTTACCGGGGAGCTGTTTTTT. Translation gives CASSRSLVTGELFF.

This chain joins TRBV30 and TRBJ2-1; TRBD2 aligns across 12 bases. This CDR3 contains 17 residues. Per the germline V gene, CDR1 is GTSNPN and CDR2 is SVGIG (reference sequence). V shed 0 bases, J shed 8 bases, and the junction held 11 bases outside the gene matches. The CDR3 is CAWSVIRASGRAYEQFF. DNA of the CDR3: TGTGCCTGGAGTGTGATCCGGGCTAGCGGGAGGGCCTATGAGCAGTTCTTC. Using reference TRBV30 and TRBJ2-1 for the parts outside the CDR3, the full variable domain is SQTIHQWPATLVQPVGSPLSLECTVEGTSNPNLYWYRQAAGRGLQLLFYSVGIGQISSEVPQNLSASRPQDRQFILSSKKLLLSDSGFYLCAWSVIRASGRAYEQFFGPGTRLTVL.

Details on this clone: Other DNA sequences in this sample translate to the same CDR3. This chain joins TRBV5-6 and TRBJ2-7; 8 bases match TRBD1. The CDR3 extends over 14 amino acids. Germline values: CDR1 SGHDT, CDR2 YYEEEE. The V and J ends lost 4 bases and 2 bases, in that order; junction bases with no gene match: 5. DNA for the CDR3: TGTGCCAGCAGCCTTGACAGGGGCACCTACGAGCAGTACTTC. It yields the protein CASSLDRGTYEQYF.

There are a few counts of this clone. The chain is built from TRBV5-4 and TRBJ2-4; 10 bases match TRBD2. V shed 4 bases and J 5 bases; nucleotides not matched to a gene: 6. The CDR3 is 15 amino acids. Germline assignment: CDR1 SGHNT and CDR2 YYREEE (reference sequence). DNA for the CDR3: TGTGCCAGCAGCGCCCGACTAGCGGGCGAAAACATTCAGTACTTC. This codes for CASSARLAGENIQYF.

The chain combines TRBV5-1 with TRBJ2-3, with D possibly being TRBD2 (6 bases). The CDR3 totals 14 residues. The ends were cut back, 1 base at V and 5 bases at J, with 11 bases in the middle. The germline gives CDR1 SGHRS, CDR2 YFSETQ. CDR3 nucleotides: TGCGCCAGCAGCTTGAGCGGGCACCTAGATACGCAGTATTTT. This sequence encodes CASSLSGHLDTQYF.

The chain combines TRBV6-5 with TRBJ1-4; TRBD1 agrees at 9 bases. With V trimmed by 2 bases and J by 7 bases, 8 bases remained unmatched. Germline assignment: CDR1 MNHEY and CDR2 SVGAGI. The CDR3 length is 16 residues. In DNA form, the CDR3 reads TGTGCCAGCAGTTACCGGCCGACAGGGGGGAGTGAAAAACTGTTTTTT. Protein: CASSYRPTGGSEKLFF.

This clone was picked up a small number of times. V usage is TRBV11-2 and J usage is TRBJ2-7, with 11 positions matching TRBD1. This CDR3 region has 14 residues. In germline, CDR1 is SGHAT, CDR2 FQNNGV. Unmatched junction bases numbered 3, after V lost 4 bases and J lost 4 bases. The CDR3 sequence: CASSSDRGPYEQYF. DNA for the CDR3: TGTGCCAGCAGCTCGGACAGGGGGCCATACGAGCAGTACTTC.

Only one count was recorded for this clone. The chain couples TRBV6-5 to TRBJ1-4; the match to TRBD1 covers 8 bases. The CDR3 loop spans 14 amino acids. J was trimmed by 8 bases and V by 6 bases; bases with no gene match: 8. CDR1 and CDR2 from the germline V gene are MNHEY and SVGAGI. The CDR3 loop is CASSVDRVKEKLFF. In DNA, the CDR3 is TGTGCCAGCAGCGTGGACAGGGTTAAAGAAAAACTGTTTTTT.